This TCR beta chain was recorded in a study of control samples from healthy donors and cancer patients. Profiling relied on immunoSEQ multiplex PCR, and the TCRdb table lists in-frame clones only, not all of them. Here the sample spans around 160,000 clones, roughly 93% being singletons. Comments on this clone: One end of the junction does not line up with germline, which may come from a read error.

The CDR3 loop spans 14 amino acids. Germline assignment: CDR1 SNHLY and CDR2 FYNNEI. The chain has TRBV2 and TRBJ1-2, with 7 bases aligning to TRBD1. Specimen: blood. The sequence was obtained from a man aged 18 to 29 in good health. The CDR3 bases are TGTGCCAGCAGGGAAGGGGGCAACAACTATGGCTACACCTTC. This gives the protein CASREGGNNYGYTF. The full variable domain, completed using reference TRBV2 and TRBJ1-2, is EPEVTQTPSHQVTQMGQEVILRCVPISNHLYFYWYRQILGQKVEFLVSFYNNEISEKSEIFDDQFSVERPDGSNFTLKIRSTKLEDSAMYFCASREGGNNYGYTFGSGTRLTVV.